One sample yielded the 16 T cell receptor beta chains listed below, sequenced in a study of blood T cells in healthy people across ages. Sample-barcoded 5' priming and a J-beta primer mix drove a second PCR of roughly 6 to 12 cycles. TCRdb called the 5' RACE reads again in MiXCR, with one record for every CDR3 protein. The sample shows 1.4 million or so distinct CDR3 sequences, 35% to 45% of them seen only once. Input material: blood. The receptors here all came from a young woman in good health.

This clonotype showed up just a few times. V and J are TRBV30 and TRBJ2-7; 9 bases align to TRBD2. Per germline, CDR1 GTSNPN and CDR2 SVGIG (reference sequence). The CDR3 loop spans 14 amino acids. V was pared by 2 bases and J by 2 bases, with 4 bases of the junction left unmatched. CDR3 nucleotides: TGTGCCTGGAGTATAAGCGGGGGGCCCTACGAGCAGTACTTC. It codes for CAWSISGGPYEQYF.

In regard to this clonotype: At one end, the junction sequence differs from germline, possibly due to a read error. The V and J genes are TRBV12-3 or TRBV12-4 and TRBJ2-5; D gene unclear. The CDR3 extends over 14 amino acids. CDR3 bases: TGTGTCAGCAGACTCGGACGAGCCCAAGAGGCCCAGTACTTC. Residues: CVSRLGRAQEAQYF.

This chain links TRBV20-1 with TRBJ2-4; 8 bases line up with TRBD2. Germline V gives CDR1 DFQATT, CDR2 SNEGSKA (reference sequence). The CDR3 has 14 residues. After removal of 4 bases from V and 9 bases from J, the junction contained 11 bases not matched to a gene. The CDR3: CSAKETPGGIIQYF. Written as DNA, the CDR3 is TGCAGTGCTAAGGAGACGCCGGGGGGGATCATTCAGTACTTC.

The rearrangement links TRBV4-1 to TRBJ1-1; D is unresolved. Trimming left V 0 bases short and J 11 bases short, with 16 bases between. Germline V CDR1 and CDR2: MGHRA, YSYEKL. The CDR3 loop spans 14 amino acids. The CDR3 reads CASSQDWAGVGAFF. CDR3 in DNA: TGCGCCAGCAGCCAAGATTGGGCAGGAGTAGGGGCTTTCTTT.

The gene calls are TRBV12-3 or TRBV12-4 and TRBJ1-2; 11 bases align to TRBD1. The V gene end was trimmed by 3 bases and the J gene end by 8 bases; junction bases not matched to a gene: 8. The CDR3 runs to 15 residues. In DNA, the CDR3 is TGTGCCAGCAGTTTTTTGGGACAGGGGGTCCTCGGCTACACCTTC. It encodes CASSFLGQGVLGYTF.

With regard to this clonotype: Just one base apart from a much larger clone, this may be a read error. V and J are TRBV29-1 and TRBJ2-3, with D hard to call. Trimming took off 5 bases at V and 2 bases at J, with 14 bases between the two ends. Germline CDR1 and CDR2: SQVTM and ANQGSEA. The CDR3 is 14 amino acids. Here the CDR3 DNA reads TGCAGCGTTAAGGTCCCTCTGAACACAGATACGCAGTATTTT. Encoded protein: CSVKVPLNTDTQYF.

This clonotype was picked up many times. CDR3 nucleotide sequence: TGTGCCAGCAGCGACAGGGGCGGTCAGCCCCAGCATTTT. Its translation: CASSDRGGQPQHF. The V gene is TRBV2, the J gene TRBJ1-5; 8 positions match TRBD1. CDR3 length equals 13 residues. The ends lost 6 bases at V and 6 bases at J; junction bases unmatched: 4. Germline V CDR1 and CDR2: SNHLY, FYNNEI.

This clonotype occurred a few times. The rearrangement uses TRBV7-9 and TRBJ2-1, with D unresolved. The CDR3 spans 16 residues. V was trimmed by 6 bases and J by 0 bases, leaving 15 bases between them. The germline V gene has CDR1 SEHNR and CDR2 FQNEAQ (reference sequence). CDR3 protein: CASRKTTQSSYNEQFF. Here the CDR3 DNA reads TGTGCCAGCAGGAAGACAACCCAGAGCTCCTACAATGAGCAGTTCTTC.

The V and J genes are TRBV20-1 and TRBJ2-4; D is undetermined. The assigned J gene may be wrong: the sequence end matches TRBJ2-7 better. The CDR3 covers 13 residues. The V gene's germline CDR1 is DFQATT and CDR2 SNEGSKA (reference sequence). Here the CDR3 DNA reads TGCAGTGCTAGATGGGGTAAATACTACGAGCAGTACTTC. Residues: CSARWGKYYEQYF.

V usage is TRBV20-1 and J usage is TRBJ2-2; weak D call: TRBD2 (5 bases). The CDR3 is 14 residues long. Germline assignment: CDR1 DFQATT and CDR2 SNEGSKA (reference sequence). V was cut by 4 bases and J by 4 bases, with 13 bases left in between. In DNA, the CDR3 is TGCAGTGCTACCCGGGAAGCCGGCACCGGGGAGCTGTTTTTT. Translated: CSATREAGTGELFF.

The chain employs TRBV20-1 and TRBJ1-2; D not certain. Germline V gene lookup returns CDR1 DFQATT and CDR2 SNEGSKA (reference sequence). This CDR3 has 11 residues. The V end lost 6 bases, the J end lost 3 bases, and 8 bases lay between the germline ends. In DNA, the CDR3 is TGCAGTGCGAAGCCCCACTATGGCTACACCTTC. Translation: CSAKPHYGYTF.

This clonotype was counted a few times. The V and J genes are TRBV5-1 and TRBJ2-2, with 7 bases matching TRBD2. Germline CDR1 and CDR2: SGHRS and YFSETQ. With 2 bases clipped from V and 4 bases from J, the junction kept 5 bases outside the gene matches. This CDR3 contains 15 residues. The CDR3 bases are TGCGCCAGCAGCTTACGGGAGGTCCTCACCGGGGAGCTGTTTTTT. Translated, it gives CASSLREVLTGELFF.

Details on this clonotype: An end of the junction differs from the germline gene, which may be a read error. The chain employs TRBV9 and TRBJ2-1; D is undetermined. CDR1 SGDLS and CDR2 YYNGEE come from the germline V gene. The CDR3 is 13 residues long. The CDR3 DNA reads TGTGCCAGCAGCGTCGACTGGCACAATGGGCAGTTCTTC. Encoded protein: CASSVDWHNGQFF.

This clonotype was observed a handful of times. This rearrangement joins TRBV28 to TRBJ1-6, with D hard to call. Between the trimmed V and J ends, which lost 3 bases and 10 bases, there was a span of 19 bases. CDR3 size: 16 residues. Germline CDR1 MDHEN, CDR2 SYDVKM. CDR3 sequence reads: CASSFPDRSPLSPLHF. CDR3 in DNA: TGTGCCAGCAGTTTCCCCGACCGCAGTCCCCTCTCACCCCTCCACTTT.

V and J are TRBV20-1 and TRBJ2-3; TRBD2 matches 10 bases. CDR1 DFQATT and CDR2 SNEGSKA come from the germline V gene (reference sequence). V lost 5 bases and J lost 5; bases outside the gene matches: 10. The CDR3 length is 15 residues. The CDR3 coding sequence is TGCAGTGCTCCTACGGGACTAGCGATAGAAGATACGCAGTATTTT. Protein: CSAPTGLAIEDTQYF.

This clonotype was observed a handful of times. The chain links TRBV7-9 to TRBJ2-7, with no clear D. CDR3 length equals 12 residues. CDR1 is SEHNR and CDR2 is FQNEAQ in the germline V gene (reference sequence). The V end lost 3 bases, the J end lost 5 bases, and 8 bases lay between the germline ends. The CDR3 DNA reads as TGTGCCAGCAGCTTGGTCCAAAACGAGCAGTACTTC. Its protein product is CASSLVQNEQYF. The full variable domain, rest sourced from reference TRBV7-9 and TRBJ2-7, is DTGVSQNPRHKITKRGQNVTFRCDPISEHNRLYWYRQTLGQGPEFLTYFQNEAQLEKSRLLSDRFSAERPKGSFSTLEIQRTEQGDSAMYLCASSLVQNEQYFGPGTRLTVT.